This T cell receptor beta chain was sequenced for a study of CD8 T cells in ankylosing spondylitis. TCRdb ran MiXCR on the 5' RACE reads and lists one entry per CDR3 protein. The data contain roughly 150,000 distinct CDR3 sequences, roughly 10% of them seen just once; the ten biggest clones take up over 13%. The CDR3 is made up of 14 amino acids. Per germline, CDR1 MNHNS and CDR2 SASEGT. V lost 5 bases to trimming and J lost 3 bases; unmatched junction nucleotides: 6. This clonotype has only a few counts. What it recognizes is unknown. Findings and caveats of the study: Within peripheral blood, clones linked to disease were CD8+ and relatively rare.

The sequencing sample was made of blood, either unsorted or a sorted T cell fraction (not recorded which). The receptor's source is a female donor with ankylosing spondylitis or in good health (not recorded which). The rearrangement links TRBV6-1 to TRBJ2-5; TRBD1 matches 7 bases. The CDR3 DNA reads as TGTGCCAGCAGTCCCGACAGGGCGGAAGAGACCCAGTACTTC. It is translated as CASSPDRAEETQYF.